A selection of T cell receptor beta chains follows, all from one sample in a study of shared clonotypes between healthy human individuals. Measured with immunoSEQ multiplex PCR; TCRdb has only the in-frame clones, and not every one. Of a few million clones in the sample, around 94% are singletons; the top ten hold around 0.15%. Material for sequencing was naive CD4+ T cells sorted from blood. The receptors come from a young man in good health. Each CDR3 is given with its conserved first and last residue. The D gene is left open where the match is weak. Size values are once, few and many counts, or a class for expanded clones, and some rows have none.

clone size: -; D gene: TRBD1; V gene: TRBV25-1; J gene: TRBJ1-2; CDR3 protein: CASGDRSYGYTF; CDR3 DNA: TGTGCCAGCGGGGACAGGAGCTATGGCTACACCTTC
clone size: -; D gene: TRBD1; V gene: TRBV10-3; J gene: TRBJ1-6; CDR3 protein: CAIKPDREGGPLHF; CDR3 DNA: TGTGCCATCAAGCCGGACAGGGAGGGAGGGCCCCTCCACTTT
clone size: -; D gene: -; V gene: TRBV13; J gene: TRBJ1-1; CDR3 protein: CASSVGGARNAFF; CDR3 DNA: TGTGCCAGCAGCGTAGGGGGGGCGCGGAACGCTTTCTTT
clone size: -; D gene: -; V gene: TRBV6-5; J gene: TRBJ2-7; CDR3 protein: CASSSPLLGANEQYF; CDR3 DNA: TGTGCCAGCAGTTCCCCACTCCTCGGGGCCAACGAGCAGTACTTC
clone size: -; D gene: -; V gene: TRBV4-3; J gene: TRBJ2-5; CDR3 protein: CASSQEIYGGTQYF; CDR3 DNA: TGCGCCAGCAGCCAGGAGATCTATGGGGGCACCCAGTACTTC
clone size: -; D gene: TRBD2; V gene: TRBV19; J gene: TRBJ2-3; CDR3 protein: CASAASGSFSTDTQYF; CDR3 DNA: TGTGCCAGTGCGGCTAGCGGGTCCTTTAGCACAGATACGCAGTATTTT
clone size: -; D gene: -; V gene: TRBV19; J gene: TRBJ2-7; CDR3 protein: CASSLNRGGYEQYF; CDR3 DNA: TGTGCCAGTAGTCTCAACAGGGGAGGTTACGAGCAGTACTTC
clone size: -; D gene: -; V gene: TRBV4-1; J gene: TRBJ2-7; CDR3 protein: CASSQGRGGLRYEQYF; CDR3 DNA: TGCGCCAGCAGCCAAGGGAGGGGGGGGCTTCGGTACGAGCAGTACTTC
clone size: -; D gene: -; V gene: TRBV6-1; J gene: TRBJ1-1; CDR3 protein: CASSEGSTPEAFF; CDR3 DNA: TGTGCCAGCAGTGAGGGTTCGACCCCTGAAGCTTTCTTT
clone size: -; D gene: -; V gene: TRBV10-3; J gene: TRBJ1-5; CDR3 protein: CAIMGRENQPQHF; CDR3 DNA: TGTGCCATCATGGGCAGGGAAAATCAGCCCCAGCATTTT
clone size: -; D gene: TRBD2; V gene: TRBV6-1; J gene: TRBJ2-1; CDR3 protein: CASSDLAGGRRNEQFF; CDR3 DNA: TGTGCCAGCAGTGACCTAGCGGGGGGGCGCAGGAATGAGCAGTTCTTC
clone size: -; D gene: -; V gene: TRBV7-6; J gene: TRBJ2-7; CDR3 protein: CASSLGITQSDYEQYF; CDR3 DNA: TGTGCCAGCAGCTTAGGAATTACGCAGTCGGACTACGAGCAGTACTTC
clone size: -; D gene: -; V gene: TRBV10-3; J gene: TRBJ2-7; CDR3 protein: CAISESKLRALLPYEQYF; CDR3 DNA: TGTGCCATCAGTGAGTCGAAGTTAAGGGCCCTTCTTCCCTACGAGCAGTACTTC
clone size: -; D gene: -; V gene: TRBV7-8; J gene: TRBJ2-7; CDR3 protein: CASRGQGYEQYF; CDR3 DNA: TGTGCCAGCAGAGGGCAGGGCTACGAGCAGTACTTC
clone size: -; D gene: -; V gene: TRBV21-1; J gene: TRBJ2-7; CDR3 protein: CASSKGYTGSRDRGFYEQYF; CDR3 DNA: TGTGCCAGCAGCAAAGGCTATACAGGCTCCCGGGACAGGGGTTTCTACGAGCAGTACTTC
clone size: -; D gene: -; V gene: TRBV19; J gene: TRBJ1-5; CDR3 protein: CASSIPDGSYNQPQHF; CDR3 DNA: TGTGCCAGTAGTATCCCGGACGGATCCTATAATCAGCCCCAGCATTTT
clone size: -; D gene: TRBD2; V gene: TRBV4-1; J gene: TRBJ2-1; CDR3 protein: CASRKRGTSLPNEQFF; CDR3 DNA: TGCGCCAGCCGAAAAAGGGGGACTAGCTTACCTAATGAGCAGTTCTTC
clone size: -; D gene: -; V gene: TRBV5-4; J gene: TRBJ1-2; CDR3 protein: CASSPDNYGYTF; CDR3 DNA: TGTGCCAGCAGCCCGGATAACTATGGCTACACCTTC
clone size: -; D gene: TRBD2; V gene: TRBV5-1; J gene: TRBJ2-7; CDR3 protein: CASSSAGTSGGYEQYF; CDR3 DNA: TGCGCCAGCAGCTCAGCCGGGACTAGCGGCGGCTACGAGCAGTACTTC
clone size: -; D gene: -; V gene: TRBV5-1; J gene: TRBJ2-4; CDR3 protein: CASSLPGARNIQYF; CDR3 DNA: TGCGCCAGCAGCCTCCCGGGAGCTCGGAACATTCAGTACTTC
clone size: -; D gene: -; V gene: TRBV6-5; J gene: TRBJ1-4; CDR3 protein: CASSYLGAGEEKLFF; CDR3 DNA: TGTGCCAGCAGTTACCTTGGGGCAGGGGAAGAAAAACTGTTTTTT
clone size: -; D gene: TRBD2; V gene: TRBV5-1; J gene: TRBJ2-3; CDR3 protein: CASSLGTSGRDTQYF; CDR3 DNA: TGCGCCAGCAGCTTGGGGACTAGCGGCCGCGATACGCAGTATTTT
clone size: -; D gene: -; V gene: TRBV6-1; J gene: TRBJ1-6; CDR3 protein: CASSQSGYSPLHF; CDR3 DNA: TGTGCCAGCAGCCAAAGTGGGTATTCACCCCTCCACTTT
clone size: -; D gene: TRBD1; V gene: TRBV30; J gene: TRBJ1-6; CDR3 protein: CAWSKDRGSPLHF; CDR3 DNA: TGTGCCTGGAGTAAAGACAGGGGTTCACCCCTCCACTTT
clone size: few; D gene: -; V gene: TRBV6-1; J gene: TRBJ1-1; CDR3 protein: CASSEAGRNRAFF; CDR3 DNA: TGTGCCAGCAGTGAAGCCGGTAGGAATCGAGCTTTCTTT
clone size: -; D gene: TRBD1; V gene: TRBV9; J gene: TRBJ2-5; CDR3 protein: CASSPRDREETQYF; CDR3 DNA: TGTGCCAGCAGCCCCCGGGACAGGGAAGAGACCCAGTACTTC
clone size: -; D gene: -; V gene: TRBV6-1; J gene: TRBJ2-7; CDR3 protein: CASSEAILIHF; CDR3 DNA: TGTGCCAGCAGTGAAGCGATTCTAATTCACTTC
clone size: -; D gene: TRBD2; V gene: TRBV5-1; J gene: TRBJ2-5; CDR3 protein: CASSLAPLAGRGETQYF; CDR3 DNA: TGCGCCAGCAGCTTGGCCCCCCTAGCGGGACGTGGAGAGACCCAGTACTTC
clone size: -; D gene: TRBD2; V gene: TRBV27; J gene: TRBJ2-3; CDR3 protein: CASGGGTDTQYF; CDR3 DNA: TGTGCCAGCGGCGGGGGAACAGATACGCAGTATTTT
clone size: -; D gene: -; V gene: TRBV2; J gene: TRBJ1-1; CDR3 protein: CASSELPRGIALNTEAFF; CDR3 DNA: TGTGCCAGCAGTGAACTCCCCAGGGGTATTGCGTTGAACACTGAAGCTTTCTTT
clone size: -; D gene: -; V gene: TRBV13; J gene: TRBJ2-2; CDR3 protein: CASSLRGSLNTGELFF; CDR3 DNA: TGTGCCAGCAGCTTAAGGGGCAGTTTGAACACCGGGGAGCTGTTTTTT
clone size: -; D gene: TRBD2; V gene: TRBV9; J gene: TRBJ2-3; CDR3 protein: CASSRTSGGTDTQYF; CDR3 DNA: TGTGCCAGCAGCAGGACTAGCGGGGGTACGGATACGCAGTATTTT
clone size: few; D gene: -; V gene: TRBV5-4; J gene: TRBJ2-7; CDR3 protein: CASSRTGTPGEQYF; CDR3 DNA: TGTGCCAGCAGCCGAACCGGGACCCCCGGCGAGCAGTACTTC